This T cell receptor beta chain was profiled in a study of blood T cell repertoires in COVID-19. The wider study: Both acute and convalescent COVID-19 samples were obtained from the United States, Italy and Spain. Sources were T cells, B-cell-depleted T cells, or PBMCs; the material itself was cDNA or gDNA.

Germline V lookup: CDR1 SNHLY, CDR2 FYNNEI. V shed 8 bases, J shed 5 bases, and the junction held 5 bases outside the gene matches. This CDR3 has 12 residues. As handled by the study authors: Estimates of nucleated cell counts were drawn from the amplification of reference gene primers. Sequenced by immunoSEQ multiplex PCR; TCRdb stores in-frame clones only, minus some. The V and J calls and the clone size are those of that table, but D and trimming were determined from the DNA. The data hold approximately 46,000 clones, with around 80% observed a single time. The chain has TRBV2 and TRBJ2-7; 8 bases agree with TRBD1. The sequenced sample consisted of peripheral blood. This TCR derives from a human donor in a cohort sampled during active COVID-19. The CDR3 coding sequence is TGTGCCAGCGGGTCGACAGGGGACGAGCAGTACTTC. It codes for CASGSTGDEQYF.